This record looks at one T cell receptor (beta chain) sequence and its context. Its antigen remains undetermined. There are no base qualities to consult, and no much larger clone falls within one base. TCR CDR3 regions were amplified from genomic DNA by multiplex PCR using the deep immunoSEQ assay. For each cell subset, the extracted genomic DNA was distributed evenly across all wells of several immunoSEQ 96-well plates, and each plate served as one replicate. For sorted subsets, about 200 ng genomic DNA, equal to about 30,000 T cell genomes, was loaded into each replicate PCR. Purified libraries were quantified with a Qubit 3.0 fluorometer, sized on a Bioanalyzer 2100, and re-quantified with the KAPA Library Quantification kit. Every immunoSEQ 96-well plate was sequenced on a separate single-read 150-cycle Illumina NextSeq 550 flow cell. The published analysis was carried out like this. Because the immunoSEQ output held only junctional sequences and lacked quality scores, the filtering could not match the filtering applied to full-length reads. To assign V/J genes and CDR3, sequences were annotated using PyIR, a Python wrapper for IgBLAST v1.9, with IMGT germline references. Any read was removed if the V/J assignment was weak (E-value above 1e-6), the CDR3 was missing, or the read contained stop codons, out-of-frame junctions, or ambiguous translated residues. V3J clonotypes were defined as sequences sharing an identical inferred V gene, J gene, and CDR3 amino acid sequence. Percentage overlap between repertoires was calculated by dividing the number of shared unique clonotypes by the size of the smaller repertoire. Repertoire richness was assessed with RTK rarefaction, the Chao1 estimator, and Recon v2.1 estimates of unobserved clonotypes. Generation probabilities were computed with OLGA for all TCRbeta clonotypes obtained by the gDNA method from a handful of donors. The clones in this table, taken by TCRdb from immuneACCESS, are in-frame only. Not every clone is retained; where verified, under half of the shortfall comes from an unresolved V gene, and the cause of the rest is unknown. Clone size and V and J calls were adopted from that table, with D and trimming inferred from the DNA. The sample table records around 1.9 million clones; more than 85% of these occur just once. The ten largest clones take up more than 1.5% of the sample.

The record originates from a study of shared clonotypes between healthy human individuals (dated by TCRdb to about 2020). Regarding the study in general: The cohort included a few men and a couple of women between 18 and 49 years of age. Each donor's leukapheresis produced roughly between about 0.9 and 9.5 billion PBMCs. For each donor, CD4 naive and CD4 memory were each given three plates, CD8 naive was given two plates, and CD8 memory was given one plate. Blood TCR repertoires of roughly 5 healthy adults were deeply sequenced to estimate repertoire size and the extent of clonotype sharing between individuals. To increase sequencing depth and limit assay-specific biases, different laboratories used diverse techniques to prepare libraries and sequence TCR repertoires.

The investigation overall reported the following: Pairwise subsampling indicated that sequencing depth was expected to affect the degree of clonotype sharing among donors. Sharing across a handful of donors was observed for approximately 5% of naive CD4, 3% to 3.5% of naive CD8, over 2% of memory CD4, and about 0.38% of memory CD8 clonotypes. Because the study included a small number of donors, the genetic and exposure-history diversity represented was limited. Sampling was limited to blood, and TCR repertoires in tissue likely differ from TCR repertoires in blood. Naive subsets generally had larger estimated clonotype richness than memory subsets. Even with the large sequencing depth, rarefaction of the sorted-subset datasets indicated that sequencing was incomplete. Clonotypes shared by all four sorted-subset donors showed higher generation probabilities than non-shared clonotypes.

For the CD8 naive samples, CD45RO-negative cells were positively selected for CCR7, yielding a CD45RA+CCR7+ population from which TemRA cells were excluded. Donors were healthy HIV-negative adults with no recently reported acute infections or vaccinations. Every donor was a Caucasian adult living in Nashville, Tennessee, USA. Blood was collected by leukapheresis, and PBMCs were isolated by Ficoll-Histopaque density gradient centrifugation and then cryopreserved in liquid nitrogen vapor phase. Purity and quantity of every magnetically sorted T cell population were checked by analytical flow cytometry. Each sorted fraction had its genomic DNA isolated and then quantified by UV absorbance on a Nanodrop 2000c. The sample was naive CD8+ T cells from PBMCs. Interpreted using the paper, the cell subset or site label stands for: CD45RA+CCR7+. The source of this sequence is a man between 18 and 29 years old in good health. Some clones in this sample may be carry-over from other donors' samples.

The nucleotides read TGTGCCAGCAGCACCGGGACGACGAACACCGGGGAGCTGTTTTTT. This yields the protein CASSTGTTNTGELFF. This chain joins TRBV6-5 to TRBJ2-2; the D gene assignment is perhaps TRBD1 or TRBD2, with each matching 5 bases. The CDR3 contains 15 residues, cysteine and phenylalanine counted. Only CDR3 DNA remains: 45 bases, in frame from the first base. Trimming takes 6 bases from V and 0 bases from J, and the germline ends sit 11 bases apart. CDR1 and CDR2 (MNHEY, SVGAGI) derive from the germline V gene.